This TCR beta chain derives from a study of blood T cell repertoires in COVID-19. Overall study context: COVID-19 samples from acute and convalescent phases originated in the United States, Italy and Spain. PBMCs, B-cell-depleted T cells, or T cells were the source of the cDNA or gDNA that made up the material.

The germline V gene has CDR1 MNHEY and CDR2 SVGAGI. CDR3 length: 14 residues. J lost 2 bases, V lost 6 bases, and 5 bases had no gene match. Methods used by the authors: Estimation of nucleated cell counts was performed using reference gene primer amplification. Sequenced by immunoSEQ multiplex PCR; TCRdb stores in-frame clones only, minus some. V, J and clone size are taken as reported in that table, and D and trimming were inferred from the DNA itself. The data contain 200,000 to 250,000 clones, roughly 86% of them singletons. The source material was peripheral blood. The gene calls are TRBV6-5 and TRBJ2-3; TRBD1 matches 7 bases. The receptor's source is a woman aged 40 to 49 with acute or convalescent COVID-19. The DNA for the CDR3 is TGTGCCAGCAGGACAGGGCCTTACACAGATACGCAGTATTTT. Its protein product is CASRTGPYTDTQYF.